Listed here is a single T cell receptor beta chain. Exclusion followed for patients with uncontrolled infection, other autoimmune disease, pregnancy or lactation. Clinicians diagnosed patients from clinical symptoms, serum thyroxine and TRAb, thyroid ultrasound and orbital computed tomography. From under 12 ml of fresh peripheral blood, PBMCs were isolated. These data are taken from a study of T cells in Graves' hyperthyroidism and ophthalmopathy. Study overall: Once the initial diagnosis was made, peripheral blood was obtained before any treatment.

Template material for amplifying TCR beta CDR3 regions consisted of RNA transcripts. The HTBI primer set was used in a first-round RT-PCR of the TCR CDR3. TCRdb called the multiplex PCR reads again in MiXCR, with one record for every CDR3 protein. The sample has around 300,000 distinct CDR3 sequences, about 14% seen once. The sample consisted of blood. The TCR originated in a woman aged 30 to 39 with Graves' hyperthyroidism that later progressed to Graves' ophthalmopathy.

The CDR3 spells CASSRALGSLNEQFF. Written as DNA, the CDR3 is TGTGCCAGTAGTCGAGCCCTCGGGAGCCTCAATGAGCAGTTCTTC. The rearrangement joins TRBV19 to TRBJ2-1; D is perhaps TRBD2 (6 bases). The germline V and J ends were trimmed by 5 bases and 6 bases, with 17 bases remaining between them. There are 15 residues in the CDR3. In germline, CDR1 is LNHDA, CDR2 SQIVND (reference sequence). Full variable domain (missing parts from reference TRBV19 and TRBJ2-1): DGGITQSPKYLFRKEGQNVTLSCEQNLNHDAMYWYRQDPGQGLRLIYYSQIVNDFQKGDIAEGYSVSREKKESFPLTVTSAQKNPTAFYLCASSRALGSLNEQFFGPGTRLTVL.